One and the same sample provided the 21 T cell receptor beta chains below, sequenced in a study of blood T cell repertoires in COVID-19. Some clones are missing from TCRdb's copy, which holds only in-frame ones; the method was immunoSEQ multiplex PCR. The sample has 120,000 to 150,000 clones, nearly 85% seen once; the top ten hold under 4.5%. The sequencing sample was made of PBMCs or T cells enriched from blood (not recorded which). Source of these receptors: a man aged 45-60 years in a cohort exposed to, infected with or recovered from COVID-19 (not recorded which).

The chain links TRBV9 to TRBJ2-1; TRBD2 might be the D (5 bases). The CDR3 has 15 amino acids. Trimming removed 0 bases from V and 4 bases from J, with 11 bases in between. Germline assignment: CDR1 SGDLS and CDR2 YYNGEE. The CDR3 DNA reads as TGTGCCAGCAGCGTAGCTTCTAGCCCGTACAATGAGCAGTTCTTC. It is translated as CASSVASSPYNEQFF.

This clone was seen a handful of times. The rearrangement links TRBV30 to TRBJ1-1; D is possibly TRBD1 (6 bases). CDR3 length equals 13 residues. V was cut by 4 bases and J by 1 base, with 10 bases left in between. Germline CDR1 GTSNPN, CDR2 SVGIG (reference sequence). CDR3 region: CAWNGRGNTEAFF. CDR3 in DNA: TGTGCCTGGAACGGCAGGGGGAACACTGAAGCTTTCTTT.

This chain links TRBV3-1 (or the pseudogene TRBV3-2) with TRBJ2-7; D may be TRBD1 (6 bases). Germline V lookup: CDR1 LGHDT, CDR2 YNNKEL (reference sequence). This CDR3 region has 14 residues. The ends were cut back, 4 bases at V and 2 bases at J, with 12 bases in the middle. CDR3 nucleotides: TGTGCCAGCAGCCGCGGCAGGGGAACCTACGAGCAGTACTTC. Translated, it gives CASSRGRGTYEQYF.

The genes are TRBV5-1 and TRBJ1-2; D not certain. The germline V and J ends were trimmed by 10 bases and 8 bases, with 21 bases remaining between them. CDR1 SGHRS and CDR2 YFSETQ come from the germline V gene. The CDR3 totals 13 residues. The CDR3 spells CASNSGNAEGYTF. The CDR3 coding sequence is TGCGCCTCCAACTCCGGGAACGCGGAGGGCTACACCTTC. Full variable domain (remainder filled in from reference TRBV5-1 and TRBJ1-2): KAGVTQTPRYLIKTRGQQVTLSCSPISGHRSVSWYQQTPGQGLQFLFEYFSETQRNKGNFPGRFSGRQFSNSRSEMNVSTLELGDSALYLCASNSGNAEGYTFGSGTRLTVV.

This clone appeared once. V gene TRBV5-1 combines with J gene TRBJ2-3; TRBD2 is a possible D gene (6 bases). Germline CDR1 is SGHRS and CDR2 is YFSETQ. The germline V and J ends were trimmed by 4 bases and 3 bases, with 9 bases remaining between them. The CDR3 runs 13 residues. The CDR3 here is CASSMGTTDTQYF. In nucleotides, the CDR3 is TGCGCCAGCAGCATGGGGACTACAGATACGCAGTATTTT.

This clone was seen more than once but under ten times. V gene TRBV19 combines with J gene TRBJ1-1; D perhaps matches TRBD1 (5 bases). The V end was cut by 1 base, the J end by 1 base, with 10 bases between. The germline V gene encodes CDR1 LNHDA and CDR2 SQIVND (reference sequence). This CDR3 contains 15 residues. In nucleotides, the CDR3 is TGTGCCAGTAGTATAGGACAGCGCACGAACACTGAAGCTTTCTTT. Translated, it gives CASSIGQRTNTEAFF.

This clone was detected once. The CDR3 sequence: CASSLVAGFTDTQYF. CDR3 in DNA: TGTGCCAGCAGTTTAGTAGCGGGGTTCACAGATACGCAGTATTTT. The chain has TRBV27 and TRBJ2-3; TRBD2 agrees at 8 bases. J gave up 2 bases and V 2 bases, and 3 bases lay outside the gene matches. This CDR3 spans 15 amino acids. Per germline, CDR1 MNHEY and CDR2 SMNVEV (reference sequence).

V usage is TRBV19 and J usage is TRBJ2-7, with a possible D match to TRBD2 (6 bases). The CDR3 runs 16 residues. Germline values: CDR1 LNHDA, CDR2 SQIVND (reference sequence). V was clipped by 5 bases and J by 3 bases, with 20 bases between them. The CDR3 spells CASSQAWGGISYEQYF. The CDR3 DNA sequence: TGTGCCAGTAGTCAAGCATGGGGCGGGATAAGCTACGAGCAGTACTTC.

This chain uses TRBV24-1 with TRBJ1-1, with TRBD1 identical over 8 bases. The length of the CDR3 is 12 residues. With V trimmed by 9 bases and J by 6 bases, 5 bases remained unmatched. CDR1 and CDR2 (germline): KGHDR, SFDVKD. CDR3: CATQGQGPEAFF. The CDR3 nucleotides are TGTGCCACCCAAGGACAGGGACCTGAAGCTTTCTTT.

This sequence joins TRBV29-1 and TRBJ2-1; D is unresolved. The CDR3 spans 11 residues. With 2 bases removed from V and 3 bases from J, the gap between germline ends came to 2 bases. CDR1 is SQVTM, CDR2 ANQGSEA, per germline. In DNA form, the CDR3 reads TGCAGCGTTGAACTCTACAATGAGCAGTTCTTC. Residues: CSVELYNEQFF.

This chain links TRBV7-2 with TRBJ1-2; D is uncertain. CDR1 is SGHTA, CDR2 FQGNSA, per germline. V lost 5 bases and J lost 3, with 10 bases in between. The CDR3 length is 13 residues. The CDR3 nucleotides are TGTGCCAGCAGCCCGGACTCGTACTATGGCTACACCTTC. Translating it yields CASSPDSYYGYTF.

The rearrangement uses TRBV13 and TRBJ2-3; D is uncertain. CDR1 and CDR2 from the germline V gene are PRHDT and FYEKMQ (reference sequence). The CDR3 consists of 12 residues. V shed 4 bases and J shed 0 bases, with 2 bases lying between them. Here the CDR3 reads CASSSSTDTQYF. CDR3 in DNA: TGTGCCAGCAGCTCTAGCACAGATACGCAGTATTTT.

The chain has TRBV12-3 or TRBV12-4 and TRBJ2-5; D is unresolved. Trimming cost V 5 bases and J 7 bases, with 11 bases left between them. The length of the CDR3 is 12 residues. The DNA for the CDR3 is TGTGCCAGCAGTCGGCCGCCGGGGACCCAGTACTTC. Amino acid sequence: CASSRPPGTQYF.

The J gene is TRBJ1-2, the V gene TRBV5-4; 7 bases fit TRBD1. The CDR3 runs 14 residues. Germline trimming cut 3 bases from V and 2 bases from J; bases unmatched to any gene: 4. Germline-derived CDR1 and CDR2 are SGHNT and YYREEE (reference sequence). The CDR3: CASSSTGVNYGYTF. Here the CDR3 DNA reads TGTGCCAGCAGCTCCACAGGGGTCAACTATGGCTACACCTTC.

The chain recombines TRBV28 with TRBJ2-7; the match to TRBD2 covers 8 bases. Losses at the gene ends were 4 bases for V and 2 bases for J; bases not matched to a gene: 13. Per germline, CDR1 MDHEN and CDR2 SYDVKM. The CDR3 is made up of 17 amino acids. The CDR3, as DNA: TGTGCCAGCAGTTCCCCTTCGGTAGCGGGACCGACCTACGAGCAGTACTTC. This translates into CASSSPSVAGPTYEQYF.

The CDR3 bases are TGTGCCAGCAGTGAAGGCGGACAGTATGGCTACACCTTC. Translating it yields CASSEGGQYGYTF. The rearrangement uses TRBV6-1 and TRBJ1-2; tentatively, D is TRBD1 (6 bases). Germline V gene lookup returns CDR1 MNHNS and CDR2 SASEGT. The length of the CDR3 is 13 residues. Trimming stripped 1 base from V and 5 bases from J, with 8 bases between.

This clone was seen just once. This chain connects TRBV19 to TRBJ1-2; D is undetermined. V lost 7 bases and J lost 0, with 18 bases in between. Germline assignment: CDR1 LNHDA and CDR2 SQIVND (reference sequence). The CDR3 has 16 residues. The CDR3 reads CASTVSPDIANYGYTF. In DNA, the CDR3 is TGTGCCAGTACCGTCAGCCCCGACATTGCTAACTATGGCTACACCTTC. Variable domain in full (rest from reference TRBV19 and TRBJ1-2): DGGITQSPKYLFRKEGQNVTLSCEQNLNHDAMYWYRQDPGQGLRLIYYSQIVNDFQKGDIAEGYSVSREKKESFPLTVTSAQKNPTAFYLCASTVSPDIANYGYTFGSGTRLTVV.

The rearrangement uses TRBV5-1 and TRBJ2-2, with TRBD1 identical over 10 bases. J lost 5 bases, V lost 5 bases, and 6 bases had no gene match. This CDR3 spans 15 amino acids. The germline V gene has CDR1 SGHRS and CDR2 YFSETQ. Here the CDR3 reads CASRGQGMITGELFF. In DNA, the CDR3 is TGCGCCAGCAGGGGACAGGGGATGATAACCGGGGAGCTGTTTTTT.

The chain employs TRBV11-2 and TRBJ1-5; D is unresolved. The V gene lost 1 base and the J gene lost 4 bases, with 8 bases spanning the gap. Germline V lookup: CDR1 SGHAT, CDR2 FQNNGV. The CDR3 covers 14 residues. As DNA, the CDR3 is TGTGCCAGCAGCTTAGTGTCTACTAATCAGCCCCAGCATTTT. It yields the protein CASSLVSTNQPQHF.

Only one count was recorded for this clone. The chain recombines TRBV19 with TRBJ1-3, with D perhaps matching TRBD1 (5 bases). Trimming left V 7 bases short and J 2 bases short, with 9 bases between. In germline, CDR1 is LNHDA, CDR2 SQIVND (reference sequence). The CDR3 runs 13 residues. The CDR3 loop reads CASNRWPGNTIYF. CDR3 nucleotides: TGTGCCAGTAACAGGTGGCCTGGAAACACCATATATTTT.

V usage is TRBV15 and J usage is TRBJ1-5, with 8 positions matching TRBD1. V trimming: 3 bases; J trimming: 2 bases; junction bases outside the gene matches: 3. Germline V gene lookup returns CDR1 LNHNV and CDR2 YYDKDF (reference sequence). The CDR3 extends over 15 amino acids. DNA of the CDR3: TGTGCCACCAGCAGTGACAGGGGTGGCAATCAGCCCCAGCATTTT. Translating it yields CATSSDRGGNQPQHF. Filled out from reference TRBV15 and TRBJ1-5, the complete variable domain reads DAMVIQNPRYQVTQFGKPVTLSCSQTLNHNVMYWYQQKSSQAPKLLFHYYDKDFNNEADTPDNFQSRRPNTSFCFLDIRSPGLGDTAMYLCATSSDRGGNQPQHFGDGTRLSIL.